A single sample is the source of the 13 T cell receptor beta chains below, sequenced in a study of T cell repertoires in cytomegalovirus infection (dated by TCRdb to 2018 to 2020). Sequencing took place on an Illumina HiSeq 1500. The public reads were quality trimmed at Q25 with fastp and then assembled into clones with MiXCR by TCRdb, keeping productive beta chains. Rows are combined by CDR3 protein, so each entry shows the most common genes and DNA. Recorded for this sample are more than 500,000 distinct CDR3 sequences; about 15% of them occurred a single time. The top ten clones comprise 24% of the sample. The sequenced sample consisted of CD8+ T cells from PBMCs. Receptor source: a human donor in good health (CMV status not recorded). Some clones in this sample may be carry-over from other donors' samples.

The genes are TRBV19 and TRBJ1-6; no reliable D call. Trimming pared 3 bases from V and 9 bases from J, leaving 12 bases between. Germline V CDR1 and CDR2: LNHDA, SQIVND (reference sequence). CDR3 length: 14 amino acids. CDR3 sequence reads: CASSMAIGGSPLHF. The CDR3 nucleotides read TGTGCCAGTAGTATGGCGATAGGTGGTTCACCCCTCCACTTT. Combining the CDR3 with reference TRBV19 and TRBJ1-6 gives the whole variable domain DGGITQSPKYLFRKEGQNVTLSCEQNLNHDAMYWYRQDPGQGLRLIYYSQIVNDFQKGDIAEGYSVSREKKESFPLTVTSAQKNPTAFYLCASSMAIGGSPLHFGNGTRLTVT.

The rearrangement uses TRBV5-6 and TRBJ2-5; D is possibly TRBD2 (5 bases). CDR3 length equals 14 residues. Per germline, CDR1 SGHDT and CDR2 YYEEEE. Deletions cut 0 bases from V and 5 bases from J, with 11 bases between. CDR3: CASSLDEGGETQYF. The CDR3 DNA follows: TGTGCCAGCAGCTTGGACGAGGGCGGGGAGACCCAGTACTTC.

This clonotype was seen repeatedly, ten times or more. The rearrangement uses TRBV6-1 and TRBJ1-5; TRBD1 matches 10 bases. The CDR3 spans 16 residues. Per the germline V gene, CDR1 is MNHNS and CDR2 is SASEGT. J was trimmed by 7 bases and V by 2 bases; bases with no gene match: 8. For the CDR3, the DNA is TGTGCCAGCAGTGAAATTCGACAGGGGGCTAAACAGCCCCAGCATTTT. Its protein product is CASSEIRQGAKQPQHF.

This clonotype came up a few times. The chain links TRBV29-1 to TRBJ2-3, with 8 bases lining up with TRBD1. Germline lookup yields CDR1 SQVTM and CDR2 ANQGSEA. The CDR3 totals 14 residues. Unmatched junction bases numbered 10, after V lost 7 bases and J lost 4 bases. CDR3 bases: TGCAGCGCCGGAAGGGACAGGAGACCAGATACGCAGTATTTT. Translation gives CSAGRDRRPDTQYF.

V is TRBV10-3 and J is TRBJ2-7, with D perhaps being TRBD1 or TRBD2 (5 bases each). Germline CDR1 is ENHRY and CDR2 is SYGVKD. Trimming pared 10 bases from V and 2 bases from J, leaving 18 bases between. CDR3 size: 14 residues. The CDR3 region is CATIGGMGAYEQYF. CDR3 nucleotide sequence: TGTGCCACAATTGGGGGAATGGGGGCCTACGAGCAGTACTTC.

This clonotype was observed at least ten times. The genes are TRBV7-9 and TRBJ1-4; D unclear. The ends were cut back, 0 bases at V and 4 bases at J, with 12 bases in the middle. Germline V gives CDR1 SEHNR, CDR2 FQNEAQ (reference sequence). This CDR3 comprises 16 residues. CDR3 nucleotide sequence: TGTGCCAGCAGCTTAGCACCCGCAGGAATTAATGAAAAACTGTTTTTT. It yields the protein CASSLAPAGINEKLFF. The whole variable domain, filled in from reference TRBV7-9 and TRBJ1-4, reads DTGVSQNPRHKITKRGQNVTFRCDPISEHNRLYWYRQTLGQGPEFLTYFQNEAQLEKSRLLSDRFSAERPKGSFSTLEIQRTEQGDSAMYLCASSLAPAGINEKLFFGSGTQLSVL.

A remark on this clonotype: Being one base from a much bigger clone, this may be a read error. The chain recombines TRBV28 with TRBJ1-5, with 9 positions matching TRBD1. CDR1 is MDHEN, CDR2 SYDVKM, per germline. This CDR3 is 15 amino acids long. Here the CDR3 reads CASSRDREGGQPQDF. CDR3 DNA sequence: TGTGCCAGCAGTCGGGACAGGGAAGGTGGCCAGCCCCAGGATTTT.

This clonotype was found a few times. V usage is TRBV7-9 and J usage is TRBJ2-3; TRBD2 matches at 11 bases. Trimming removed 4 bases from V and 4 bases from J; junction bases left unmatched: 22. The CDR3 loop spans 21 amino acids. CDR1 is SEHNR, CDR2 FQNEAQ, per germline (reference sequence). In DNA, the CDR3 is TGTGCCAGCAGCTCCCCCGCTCACTTAGCGGGGGGGCCCCTCCAGCCAGATACGCAGTATTTT. Translating it yields CASSSPAHLAGGPLQPDTQYF. Supplemented by reference TRBV7-9 and TRBJ2-3, the full variable domain reads DTGVSQNPRHKITKRGQNVTFRCDPISEHNRLYWYRQTLGQGPEFLTYFQNEAQLEKSRLLSDRFSAERPKGSFSTLEIQRTEQGDSAMYLCASSSPAHLAGGPLQPDTQYFGPGTRLTVL.

This clonotype occurred many times. This chain links TRBV7-9 with TRBJ2-5; 12 bases agree with TRBD2. Germline V gives CDR1 SEHNR, CDR2 FQNEAQ (reference sequence). Trimming took 4 bases from V and 4 from J; bases not matched to a gene: 7. This CDR3 region has 16 residues. CDR3 sequence: CASSSYETSGRETQYF. CDR3 coding DNA: TGTGCCAGCAGCTCATATGAGACTAGCGGGAGAGAGACCCAGTACTTC.

This clonotype was seen more than once but under ten times. The chain is built from TRBV27 and TRBJ1-5; D not certain. Between the trimmed V and J ends, which lost 5 bases and 3 bases, there was a span of 8 bases. The CDR3 is 13 residues long. The germline gives CDR1 MNHEY, CDR2 SMNVEV (reference sequence). As DNA, the CDR3 is TGTGCCAGCAGTACCCAATACAATCAGCCCCAGCATTTT. Amino acids: CASSTQYNQPQHF.

In regard to this clonotype: This could be a read error, since a much larger clone is one nucleotide away. CDR3 in DNA: TGTGCCAGCAGTTACTCTGGGGCGCGGAACACTAAAGCTTTCTTT. It yields the protein CASSYSGARNTKAFF. The chain has TRBV6-8 and TRBJ1-1; a weak D match, TRBD1 (5 bases). Germline CDR1 MNHGY, CDR2 SAAAGT. CDR3 length equals 15 residues.

The genes are TRBV7-8 and TRBJ1-1; no definite D call. The CDR3 covers 12 residues. Trimming shortened V by 5 bases and J by 10 bases, and 14 bases separated the two germline ends. Per the germline V gene, CDR1 is SGHVS and CDR2 is FQNEAQ. CDR3 nucleotides: TGTGCCAGCAGCCTAATACTTGATCGAGCTTTCTTT. Its translation is CASSLILDRAFF. Variable domain in full (rest from reference TRBV7-8 and TRBJ1-1): GAGVSQSPRYKVAKRGQDVALRCDPISGHVSLFWYQQALGQGPEFLTYFQNEAQLDKSGLPSDRFFAERPEGSVSTLKIQRTQQEDSAVYLCASSLILDRAFFGQGTRLTVV.

A word on this clonotype: Its ends do not fully match the called genes, so a read error is possible. The chain joins TRBV7-8 to TRBJ2-1; D remains ambiguous. Germline lookup yields CDR1 SGHVS and CDR2 FQNEAQ. This CDR3 region has 15 residues. CDR3 loop: CASSPQPGEDNEQFF. The CDR3 region has the DNA TGTGCTAGCAGCCCCCAGCCTGGTGAGGACAATGAGCAGTTCTTC.